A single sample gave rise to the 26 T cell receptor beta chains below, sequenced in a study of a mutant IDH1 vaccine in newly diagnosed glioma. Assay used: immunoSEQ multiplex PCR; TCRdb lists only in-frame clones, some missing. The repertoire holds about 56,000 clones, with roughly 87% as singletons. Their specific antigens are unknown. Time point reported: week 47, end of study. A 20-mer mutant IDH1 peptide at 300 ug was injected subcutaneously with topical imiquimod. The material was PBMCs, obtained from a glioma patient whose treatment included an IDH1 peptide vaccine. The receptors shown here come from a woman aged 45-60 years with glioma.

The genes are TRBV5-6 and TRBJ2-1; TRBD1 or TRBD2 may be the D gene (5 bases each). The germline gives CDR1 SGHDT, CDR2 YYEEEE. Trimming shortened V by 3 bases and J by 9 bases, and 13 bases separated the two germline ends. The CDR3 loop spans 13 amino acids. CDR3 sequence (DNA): TGTGCCAGCAGCTCTTTCTTGGGGACTGAGCAGTTCTTC. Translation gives CASSSFLGTEQFF.

CDR3 in DNA: TGTGCCAGCAGTTATGGCGAGTTGGGAGGCTACACCTTC. Amino acid sequence: CASSYGELGGYTF. The chain carries TRBV6-5 and TRBJ1-2; no definite D call. This CDR3 is 13 amino acids long. Germline lookup yields CDR1 MNHEY and CDR2 SVGAGI. The V end lost 3 bases, the J end lost 8 bases, and 13 bases lay between the germline ends.

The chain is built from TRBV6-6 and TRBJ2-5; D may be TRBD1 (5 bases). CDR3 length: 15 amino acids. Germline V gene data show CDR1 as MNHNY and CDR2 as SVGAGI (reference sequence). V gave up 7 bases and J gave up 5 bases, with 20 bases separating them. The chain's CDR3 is CASMVSGINLETQYF. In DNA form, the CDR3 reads TGTGCCAGCATGGTGTCAGGGATCAATTTGGAGACCCAGTACTTC.

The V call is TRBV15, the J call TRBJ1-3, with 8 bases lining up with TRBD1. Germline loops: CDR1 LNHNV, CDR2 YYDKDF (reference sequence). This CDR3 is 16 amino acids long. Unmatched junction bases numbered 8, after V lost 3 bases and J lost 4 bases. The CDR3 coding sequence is TGTGCCACCAGCAGGGACTACAGGGGGAACGGAAACACCATATATTTT. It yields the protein CATSRDYRGNGNTIYF.

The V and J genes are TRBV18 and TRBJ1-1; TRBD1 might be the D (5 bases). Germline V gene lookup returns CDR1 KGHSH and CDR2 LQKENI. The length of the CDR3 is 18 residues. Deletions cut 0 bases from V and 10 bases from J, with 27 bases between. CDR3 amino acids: CASSPPGLTGGRATVAFF. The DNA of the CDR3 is TGTGCCAGCTCACCACCGGGGTTAACGGGGGGGAGAGCCACGGTAGCTTTCTTT.

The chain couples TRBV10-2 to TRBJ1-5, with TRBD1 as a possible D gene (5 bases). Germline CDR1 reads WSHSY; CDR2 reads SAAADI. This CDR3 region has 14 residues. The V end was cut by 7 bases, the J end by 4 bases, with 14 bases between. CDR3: CASTSGGGNQPQHF. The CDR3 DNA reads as TGCGCCAGCACCTCCGGTGGGGGAAATCAGCCCCAGCATTTT.

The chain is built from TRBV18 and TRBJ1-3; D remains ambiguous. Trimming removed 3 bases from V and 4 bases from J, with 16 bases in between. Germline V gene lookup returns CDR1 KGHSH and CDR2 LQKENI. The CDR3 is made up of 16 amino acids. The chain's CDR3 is CASSPRPVEAGNTIYF. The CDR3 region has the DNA TGTGCCAGCTCACCGAGGCCCGTGGAGGCGGGAAACACCATATATTTT.

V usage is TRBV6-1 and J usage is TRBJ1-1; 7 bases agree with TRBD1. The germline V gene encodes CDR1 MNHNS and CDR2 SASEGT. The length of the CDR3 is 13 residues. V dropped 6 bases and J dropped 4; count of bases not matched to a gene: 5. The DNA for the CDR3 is TGTGCCAGCAGGGAACAGGGGCCCACTGAAGCTTTCTTT. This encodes CASREQGPTEAFF.

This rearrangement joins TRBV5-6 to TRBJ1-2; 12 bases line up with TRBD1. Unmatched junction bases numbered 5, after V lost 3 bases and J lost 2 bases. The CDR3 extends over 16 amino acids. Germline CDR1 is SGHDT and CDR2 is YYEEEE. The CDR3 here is CASSWTGQGANYGYTF. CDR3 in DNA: TGTGCCAGCAGCTGGACGGGACAGGGGGCGAACTATGGCTACACCTTC.

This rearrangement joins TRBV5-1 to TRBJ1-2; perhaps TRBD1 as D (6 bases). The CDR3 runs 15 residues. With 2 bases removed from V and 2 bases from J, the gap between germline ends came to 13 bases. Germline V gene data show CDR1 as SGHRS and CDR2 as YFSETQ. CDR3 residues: CASSLQGGTNYGYTF. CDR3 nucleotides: TGCGCCAGCAGCTTACAGGGAGGAACGAACTATGGCTACACCTTC.

CDR3 bases: TGTGCCAGCAGCTCGGGACAGAGAGCTTTCTTT. Its protein is CASSSGQRAFF. V and J are TRBV5-5 and TRBJ1-1; 7 bases match TRBD1. Trimming at V came to 3 bases and at J to 10 bases, leaving 3 bases not matched to a gene. The CDR3 loop spans 11 amino acids. Germline values: CDR1 SGHKS, CDR2 YYEKEE (reference sequence).

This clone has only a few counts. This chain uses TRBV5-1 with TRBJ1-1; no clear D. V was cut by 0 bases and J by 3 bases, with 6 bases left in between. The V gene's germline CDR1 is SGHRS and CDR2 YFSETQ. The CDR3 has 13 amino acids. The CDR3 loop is CASSLESYTEAFF. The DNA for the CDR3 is TGCGCCAGCAGCTTGGAAAGTTACACTGAAGCTTTCTTT.

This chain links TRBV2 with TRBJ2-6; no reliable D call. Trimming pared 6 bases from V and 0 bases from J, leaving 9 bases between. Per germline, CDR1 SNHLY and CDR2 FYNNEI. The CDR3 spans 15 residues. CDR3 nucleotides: TGTGCCAGCAGCGTCCGGATCTCTGGGGCCAACGTCCTGACTTTC. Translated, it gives CASSVRISGANVLTF.

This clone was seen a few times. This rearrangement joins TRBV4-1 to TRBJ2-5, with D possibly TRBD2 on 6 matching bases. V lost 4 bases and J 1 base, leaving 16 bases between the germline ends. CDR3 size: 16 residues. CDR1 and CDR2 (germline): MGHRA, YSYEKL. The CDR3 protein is CASSPSDGTFQETQYF. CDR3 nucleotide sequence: TGCGCCAGCAGCCCGTCGGACGGGACTTTCCAAGAGACCCAGTACTTC.

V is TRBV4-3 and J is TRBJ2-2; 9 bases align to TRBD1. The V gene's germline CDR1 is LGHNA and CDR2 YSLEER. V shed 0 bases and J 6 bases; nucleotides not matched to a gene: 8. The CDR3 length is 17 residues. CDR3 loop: CASSQDPGTGPSGELFF. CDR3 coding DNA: TGCGCCAGCAGCCAAGATCCTGGGACAGGGCCCTCCGGGGAGCTGTTTTTT.

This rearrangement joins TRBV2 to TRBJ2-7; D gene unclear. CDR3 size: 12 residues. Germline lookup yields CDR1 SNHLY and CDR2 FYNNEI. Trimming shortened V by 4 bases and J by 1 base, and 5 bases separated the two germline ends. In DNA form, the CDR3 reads TGTGCCAGCAGTGTTCTATCCTACGAGCAGTACTTC. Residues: CASSVLSYEQYF.

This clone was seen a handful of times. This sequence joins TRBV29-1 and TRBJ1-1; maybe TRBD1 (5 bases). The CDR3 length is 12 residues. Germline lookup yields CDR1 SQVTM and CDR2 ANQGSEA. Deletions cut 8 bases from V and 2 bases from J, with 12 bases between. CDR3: CSFGHLNTEAFF. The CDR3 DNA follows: TGCAGCTTCGGACACCTTAACACTGAAGCTTTCTTT.

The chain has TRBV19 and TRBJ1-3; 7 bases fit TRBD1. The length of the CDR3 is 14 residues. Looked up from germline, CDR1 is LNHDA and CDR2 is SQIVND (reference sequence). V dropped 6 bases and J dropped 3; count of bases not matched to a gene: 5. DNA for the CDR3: TGTGCCAGTAGAGAAGGGGGCGGTGGAAACACCATATATTTT. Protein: CASREGGGGNTIYF.

The CDR3 spells CASTPGQPNQPQHF. In DNA, the CDR3 is TGTGCCAGCACCCCGGGACAGCCTAATCAGCCCCAGCATTTT. The rearrangement links TRBV5-8 to TRBJ1-5, with 7 positions matching TRBD1. Trimming removed 6 bases from V and 4 bases from J; junction bases left unmatched: 7. CDR1 and CDR2 from the germline V gene are SGHTS and YDEGEE. CDR3 length: 14 residues.

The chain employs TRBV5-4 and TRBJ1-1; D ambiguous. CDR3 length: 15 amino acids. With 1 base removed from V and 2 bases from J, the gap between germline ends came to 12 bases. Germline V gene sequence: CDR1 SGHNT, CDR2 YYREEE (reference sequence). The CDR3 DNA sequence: TGTGCCAGCAGCTTGTTAAGAGGCGCTAACACTGAAGCTTTCTTT. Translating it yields CASSLLRGANTEAFF.

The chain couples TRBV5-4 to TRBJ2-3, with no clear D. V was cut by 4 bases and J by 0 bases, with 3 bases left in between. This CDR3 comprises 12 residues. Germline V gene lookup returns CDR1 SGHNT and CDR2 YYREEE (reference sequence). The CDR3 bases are TGTGCCAGCAGCGCCAGCACAGATACGCAGTATTTT. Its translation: CASSASTDTQYF.

The chain's CDR3 is CASSPFGQNYGYTF. The CDR3 DNA is TGTGCCAGCAGCCCCTTCGGGCAGAACTATGGCTACACCTTC. The chain uses TRBV14 and TRBJ1-2; D ambiguous. Germline lookup yields CDR1 SGHDN and CDR2 FVKESK. Deletions cut 4 bases from V and 2 bases from J, with 11 bases between. CDR3 size: 14 residues. The entire variable domain, with the rest obtained from reference TRBV14 and TRBJ1-2, is as follows: EAGVTQFPSHSVIEKGQTVTLRCDPISGHDNLYWYRRVMGKEIKFLLHFVKESKQDESGMPNNRFLAERTGGTYSTLKVQPAELEDSGVYFCASSPFGQNYGYTFGSGTRLTVV.

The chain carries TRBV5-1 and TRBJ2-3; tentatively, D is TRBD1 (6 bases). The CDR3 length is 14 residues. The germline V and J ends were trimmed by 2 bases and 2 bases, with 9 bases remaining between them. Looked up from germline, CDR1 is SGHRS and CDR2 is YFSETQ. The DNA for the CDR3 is TGCGCCAGCAGCTTCCCAGGGGCCACAGATACGCAGTATTTT. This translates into CASSFPGATDTQYF.

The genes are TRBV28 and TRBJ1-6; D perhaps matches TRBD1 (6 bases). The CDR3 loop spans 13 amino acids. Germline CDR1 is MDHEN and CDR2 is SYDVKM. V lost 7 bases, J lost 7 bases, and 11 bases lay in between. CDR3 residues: CASKDRRNSPLHF. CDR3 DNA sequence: TGTGCCAGCAAGGACAGAAGAAATTCACCCCTCCACTTT. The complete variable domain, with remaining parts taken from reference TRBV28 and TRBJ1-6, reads DVKVTQSSRYLVKRTGEKVFLECVQDMDHENMFWYRQDPGLGLRLIYFSYDVKMKEKGDIPEGYSVSREKKERFSLILESASTNQTSMYLCASKDRRNSPLHFGNGTRLTVT.

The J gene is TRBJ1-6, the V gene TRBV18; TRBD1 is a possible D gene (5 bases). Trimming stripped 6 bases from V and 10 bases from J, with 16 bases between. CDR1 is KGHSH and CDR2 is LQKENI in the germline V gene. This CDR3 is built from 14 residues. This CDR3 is CASSGAGWRSPLHF. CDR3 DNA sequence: TGTGCCAGCTCTGGGGCAGGGTGGCGCTCACCCCTCCACTTT.

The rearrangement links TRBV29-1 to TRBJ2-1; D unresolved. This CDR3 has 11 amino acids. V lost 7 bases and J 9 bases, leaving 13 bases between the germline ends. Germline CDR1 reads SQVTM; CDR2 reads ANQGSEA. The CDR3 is CSADDNSEQFF. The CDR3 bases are TGCAGCGCCGACGACAATTCTGAGCAGTTCTTC.